The present T cell receptor beta chain was sequenced within a study of cytomegalovirus exposure and HLA in healthy donors. It was with 60 Vbeta and 13 Jbeta primers that the PCR ran. This table comes from immunoSEQ multiplex PCR, and its TCRdb copy is limited to in-frame clones, with some not included. The data show 90,000 to 110,000 clones, 75% to 85% seen once. Unmatched junction bases numbered 10, after V lost 3 bases and J lost 4 bases. Germline CDR1 SGHRS, CDR2 YFSETQ. The CDR3 has 16 amino acids. Regarding this clone: Its antigen is as yet unknown.

Whole-study findings and limits: In a later analysis, productive TCRs from donors in an Asian-associated ancestry cluster reportedly carried fewer N-insertions than the cohort mean. Later examination showed HLA-associated TCR beta chains had greater clonal expansion than equally common others.

This receptor was identified in a young man in good health and CMV-seronegative. Sample: PBMCs. The rearrangement uses TRBV5-1 and TRBJ2-7; 10 bases align to TRBD2. In DNA, the CDR3 is TGCGCCAGCAGCTGGGGACTAGCGACGGGGTATTACGAGCAGTACTTC. Residues: CASSWGLATGYYEQYF.